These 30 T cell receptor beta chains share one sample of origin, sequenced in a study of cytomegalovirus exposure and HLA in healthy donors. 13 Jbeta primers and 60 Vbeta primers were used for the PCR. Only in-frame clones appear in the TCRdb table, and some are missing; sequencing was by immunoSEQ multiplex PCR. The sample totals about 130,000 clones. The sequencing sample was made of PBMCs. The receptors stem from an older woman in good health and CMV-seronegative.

The chain's CDR3 is CASRGGGAYTMEQFF. The DNA for the CDR3 is TGTGCCAGCAGGGGCGGGGGGGCTTATACAATGGAGCAGTTCTTC. The rearrangement joins TRBV6-6 to TRBJ2-1, with 9 bases fitting TRBD2. The CDR3 length is 15 residues. V was pared by 6 bases and J by 10 bases, with 13 bases of the junction left unmatched. Germline V gene lookup returns CDR1 MNHNY and CDR2 SVGAGI (reference sequence).

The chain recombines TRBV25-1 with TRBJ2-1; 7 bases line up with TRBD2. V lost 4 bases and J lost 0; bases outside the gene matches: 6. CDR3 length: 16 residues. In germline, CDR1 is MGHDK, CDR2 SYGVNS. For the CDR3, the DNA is TGTGCCAGCAGTGCTTGGGGCGGGAGCTCCTACAATGAGCAGTTCTTC. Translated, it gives CASSAWGGSSYNEQFF.

The CDR3 is CASIKSLDRSSYEQYF. The CDR3 bases are TGTGCCAGCATCAAGAGCCTTGACAGGAGCTCCTACGAGCAGTACTTC. V usage is TRBV7-2 and J usage is TRBJ2-7, with D possibly matching TRBD1 (6 bases). The CDR3 length is 16 residues. V lost 7 bases to trimming and J lost 0 bases, with 19 bases between them. The germline V gene encodes CDR1 SGHTA and CDR2 FQGNSA.

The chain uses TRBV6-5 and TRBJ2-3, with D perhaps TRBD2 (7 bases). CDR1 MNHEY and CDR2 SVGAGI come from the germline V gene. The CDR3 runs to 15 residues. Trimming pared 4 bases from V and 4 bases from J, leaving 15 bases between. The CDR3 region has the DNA TGTGCCAGCAGTTTCACAGGAGGGGGGGCAGATACGCAGTATTTT. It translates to CASSFTGGGADTQYF.

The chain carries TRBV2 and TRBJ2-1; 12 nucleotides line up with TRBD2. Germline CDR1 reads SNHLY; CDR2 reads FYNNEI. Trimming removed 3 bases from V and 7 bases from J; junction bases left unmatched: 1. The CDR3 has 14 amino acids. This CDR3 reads CASSETSGRNEQFF. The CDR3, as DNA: TGTGCCAGCAGTGAGACTAGCGGGAGAAATGAGCAGTTCTTC.

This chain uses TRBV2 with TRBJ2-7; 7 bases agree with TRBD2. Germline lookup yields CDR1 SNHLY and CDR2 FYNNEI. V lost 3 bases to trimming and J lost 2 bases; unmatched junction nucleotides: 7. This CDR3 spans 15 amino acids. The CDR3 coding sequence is TGTGCCAGCAGTGAGGGGGGGGAATCCACCTACGAGCAGTACTTC. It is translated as CASSEGGESTYEQYF.

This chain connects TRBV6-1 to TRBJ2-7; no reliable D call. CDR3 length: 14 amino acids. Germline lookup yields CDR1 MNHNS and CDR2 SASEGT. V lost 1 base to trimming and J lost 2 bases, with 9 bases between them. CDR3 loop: CASSEVNIPYEQYF. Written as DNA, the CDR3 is TGTGCCAGCAGTGAAGTTAACATTCCCTACGAGCAGTACTTC.

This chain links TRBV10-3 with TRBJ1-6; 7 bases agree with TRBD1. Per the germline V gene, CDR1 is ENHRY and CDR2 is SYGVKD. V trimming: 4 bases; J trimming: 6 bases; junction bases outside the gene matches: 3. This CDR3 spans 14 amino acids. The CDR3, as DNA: TGTGCCATCAGTGGGACAGGTTCTAATTCACCCCTCCACTTT. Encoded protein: CAISGTGSNSPLHF.

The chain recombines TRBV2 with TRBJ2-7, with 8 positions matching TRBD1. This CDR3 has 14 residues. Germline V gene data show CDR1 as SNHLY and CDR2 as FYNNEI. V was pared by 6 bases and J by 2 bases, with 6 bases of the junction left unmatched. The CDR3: CASRDRDRPYEQYF. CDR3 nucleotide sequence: TGTGCCAGCAGGGACCGGGACAGGCCCTACGAGCAGTACTTC.

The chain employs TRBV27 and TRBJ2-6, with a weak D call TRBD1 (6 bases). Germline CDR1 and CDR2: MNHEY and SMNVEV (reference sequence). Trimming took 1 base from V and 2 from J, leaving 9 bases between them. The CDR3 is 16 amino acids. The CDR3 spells CASSLYRVAGANVLTF. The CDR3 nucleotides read TGTGCCAGCAGTTTATACAGGGTGGCTGGGGCCAACGTCCTGACTTTC.

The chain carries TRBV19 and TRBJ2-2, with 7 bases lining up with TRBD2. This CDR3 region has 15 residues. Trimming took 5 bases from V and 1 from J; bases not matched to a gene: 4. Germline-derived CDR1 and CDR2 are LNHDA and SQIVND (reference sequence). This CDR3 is CASSRSGWNTGELFF. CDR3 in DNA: TGTGCCAGTAGTCGTAGCGGGTGGAACACCGGGGAGCTGTTTTTT.

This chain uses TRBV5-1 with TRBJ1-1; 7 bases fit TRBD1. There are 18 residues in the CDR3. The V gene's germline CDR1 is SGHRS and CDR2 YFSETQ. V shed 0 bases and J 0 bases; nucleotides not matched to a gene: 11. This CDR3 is CASSLALGEGGVNTEAFF. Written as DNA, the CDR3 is TGCGCCAGCAGCTTGGCACTGGGCGAAGGGGGCGTGAACACTGAAGCTTTCTTT.

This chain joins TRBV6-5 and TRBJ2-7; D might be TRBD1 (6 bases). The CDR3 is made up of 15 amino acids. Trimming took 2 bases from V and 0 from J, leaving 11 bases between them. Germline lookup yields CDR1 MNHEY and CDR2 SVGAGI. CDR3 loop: CASSYGGTSSYEQYF. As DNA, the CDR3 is TGTGCCAGCAGTTACGGGGGCACGAGCTCCTACGAGCAGTACTTC.

The CDR3 protein is CASRAPGSSGNTIYF. In DNA form, the CDR3 reads TGTGCCAGCAGGGCCCCAGGGTCCTCTGGAAACACCATATATTTT. This chain connects TRBV28 to TRBJ1-3; TRBD1 is a possible D gene (5 bases). CDR1 and CDR2 (germline): MDHEN, SYDVKM. The CDR3 runs to 15 residues. Trimming removed 6 bases at V and 0 bases at J, with 12 bases between.

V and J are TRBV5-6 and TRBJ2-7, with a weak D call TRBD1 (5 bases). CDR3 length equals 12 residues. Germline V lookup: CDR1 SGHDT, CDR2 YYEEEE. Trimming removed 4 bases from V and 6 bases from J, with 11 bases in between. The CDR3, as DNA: TGTGCCAGCAGCGTAGACAGAAGCGAGCAGTACTTC. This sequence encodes CASSVDRSEQYF.

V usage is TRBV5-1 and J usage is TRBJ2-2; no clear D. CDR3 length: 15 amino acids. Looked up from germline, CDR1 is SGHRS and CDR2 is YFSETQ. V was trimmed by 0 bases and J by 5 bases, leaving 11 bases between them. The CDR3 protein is CASSLDNTVTGELFF. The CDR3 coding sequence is TGCGCCAGCAGCTTGGACAACACCGTAACCGGGGAGCTGTTTTTT.

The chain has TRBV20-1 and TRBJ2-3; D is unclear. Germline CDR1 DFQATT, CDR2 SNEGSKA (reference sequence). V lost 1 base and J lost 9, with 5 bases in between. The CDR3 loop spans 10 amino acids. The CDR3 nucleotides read TGCAGTGCTAGAGCCTCCACGCAGTATTTT. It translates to CSARASTQYF.

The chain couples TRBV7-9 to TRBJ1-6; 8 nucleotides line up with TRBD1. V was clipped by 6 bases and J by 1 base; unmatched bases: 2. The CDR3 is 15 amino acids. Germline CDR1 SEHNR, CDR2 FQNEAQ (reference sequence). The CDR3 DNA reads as TGTGCCAGCAGGGGACAGGAATCCTATAATTCACCCCTCCACTTT. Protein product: CASRGQESYNSPLHF.

CDR3: CASSLSRGTAIIRAFF. Here the CDR3 DNA reads TGTGCCAGCAGCTTGAGTAGGGGCACTGCGATTATTAGGGCTTTCTTT. V is TRBV5-8 and J is TRBJ1-1, with D possibly matching TRBD1 (5 bases). CDR3 size: 16 residues. V lost 1 base, J lost 11 bases, and 24 bases lay in between. Looked up from germline, CDR1 is SGHTS and CDR2 is YDEGEE.

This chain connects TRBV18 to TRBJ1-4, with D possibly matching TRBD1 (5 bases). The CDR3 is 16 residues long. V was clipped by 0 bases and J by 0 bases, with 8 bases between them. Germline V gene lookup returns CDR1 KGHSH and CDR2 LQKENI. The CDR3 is CASSPPWGATNEKLFF. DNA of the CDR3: TGTGCCAGCTCACCACCGTGGGGGGCAACTAATGAAAAACTGTTTTTT.

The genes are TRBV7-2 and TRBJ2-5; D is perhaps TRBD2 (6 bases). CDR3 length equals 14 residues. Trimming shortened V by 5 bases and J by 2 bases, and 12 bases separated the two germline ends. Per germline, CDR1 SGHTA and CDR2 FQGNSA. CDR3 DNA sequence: TGTGCCAGCAGCAAAACCCTAGCGCAAGAGACCCAGTACTTC. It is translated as CASSKTLAQETQYF.

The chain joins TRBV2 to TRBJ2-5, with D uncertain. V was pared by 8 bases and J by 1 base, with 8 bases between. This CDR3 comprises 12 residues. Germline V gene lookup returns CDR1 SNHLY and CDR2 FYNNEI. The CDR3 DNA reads TGTGCCAGCCGATACGGCCAAGAGACCCAGTACTTC. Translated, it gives CASRYGQETQYF.

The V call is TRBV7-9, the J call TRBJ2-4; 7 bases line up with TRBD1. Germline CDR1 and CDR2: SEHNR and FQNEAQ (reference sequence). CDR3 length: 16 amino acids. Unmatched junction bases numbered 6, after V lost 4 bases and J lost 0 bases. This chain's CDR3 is CASSWGQSLAKNIQYF. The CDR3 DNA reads TGTGCCAGCAGCTGGGGACAGTCTTTAGCCAAAAACATTCAGTACTTC.

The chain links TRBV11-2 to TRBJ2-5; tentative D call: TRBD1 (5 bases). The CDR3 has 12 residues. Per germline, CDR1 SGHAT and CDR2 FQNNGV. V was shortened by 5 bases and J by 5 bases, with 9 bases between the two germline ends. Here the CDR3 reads CASSPGSETQYF. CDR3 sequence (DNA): TGTGCCAGCAGCCCAGGGTCGGAGACCCAGTACTTC.

CDR3 region: CASSNRQGGDREKLFF. CDR3 DNA sequence: TGTGCCAGCAGCAACCGACAAGGGGGCGATCGGGAAAAACTGTTTTTT. The V call is TRBV7-2, the J call TRBJ1-4; 7 positions agree with TRBD1. Trimming at V came to 5 bases and at J to 8 bases, leaving 14 bases not matched to a gene. CDR1 and CDR2 (germline): SGHTA, FQGNSA. This CDR3 spans 16 amino acids.

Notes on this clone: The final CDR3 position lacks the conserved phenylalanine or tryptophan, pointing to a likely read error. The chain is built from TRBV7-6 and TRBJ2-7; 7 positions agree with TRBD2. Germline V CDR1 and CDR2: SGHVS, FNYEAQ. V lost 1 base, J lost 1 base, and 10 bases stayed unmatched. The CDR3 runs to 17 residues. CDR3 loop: CASSLGRGDGVSYEQYS. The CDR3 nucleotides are TGTGCCAGCAGCTTAGGTCGGGGGGACGGTGTATCCTACGAGCAGTACTCC.

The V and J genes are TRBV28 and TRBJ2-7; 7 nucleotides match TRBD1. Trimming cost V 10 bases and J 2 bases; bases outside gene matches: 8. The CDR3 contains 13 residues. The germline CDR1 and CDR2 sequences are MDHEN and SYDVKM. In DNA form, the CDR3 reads TGTGCCACCTGTTCAGGGGGTCCCTACGAGCAGTACTTC. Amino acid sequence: CATCSGGPYEQYF. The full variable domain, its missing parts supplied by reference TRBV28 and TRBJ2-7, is DVKVTQSSRYLVKRTGEKVFLECVQDMDHENMFWYRQDPGLGLRLIYFSYDVKMKEKGDIPEGYSVSREKKERFSLILESASTNQTSMYLCATCSGGPYEQYFGPGTRLTVT.

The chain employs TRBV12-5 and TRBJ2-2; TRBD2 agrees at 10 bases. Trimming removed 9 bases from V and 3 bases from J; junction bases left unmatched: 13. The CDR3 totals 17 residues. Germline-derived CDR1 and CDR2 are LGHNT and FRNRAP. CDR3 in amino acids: CASRGASGRGYTGELFF. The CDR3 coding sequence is TGTGCTAGCCGGGGAGCTAGCGGGAGAGGGTACACCGGGGAGCTGTTTTTT.

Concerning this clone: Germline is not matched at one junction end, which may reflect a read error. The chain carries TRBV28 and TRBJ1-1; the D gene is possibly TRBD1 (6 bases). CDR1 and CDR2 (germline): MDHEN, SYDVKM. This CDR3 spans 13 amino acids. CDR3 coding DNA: TGTGCCAGCAGGTGGTTCCGGGACACAGAAGCTTTCTTT. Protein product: CASRWFRDTEAFF.

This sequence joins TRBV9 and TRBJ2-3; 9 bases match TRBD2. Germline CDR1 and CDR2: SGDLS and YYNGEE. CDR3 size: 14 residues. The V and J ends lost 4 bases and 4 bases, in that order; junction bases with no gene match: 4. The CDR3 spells CASSLKRGADTQYF. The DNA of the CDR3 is TGTGCCAGCAGCTTAAAGCGGGGGGCAGATACGCAGTATTTT.